This record covers a single T cell receptor beta chain. Its matching antigen is unknown. V shed 2 bases and J shed 9 bases, with 8 bases lying between them. The CDR3 sequence is 13 residues long. CDR1 KGHSH and CDR2 LQKENI come from the germline V gene. The data stem from a study of OX40 agonist ivuxolimab in advanced cancers. Study-level information: Past anti-PD-1, anti-PD-L1 or anti-CTLA-4 therapy was accepted, and 40% had received some. Partial responses were observed in three patients, of whom one had hepatocellular carcinoma and two had cutaneous melanoma. Overall study results and limits: CD4+ and CD8+ blood T cells expanded clonally by week 6 at 0.1 to 3.0 mg/kg.

Here immunoSEQ multiplex PCR was the method, and the copy in TCRdb shows in-frame clones only, minus some. This table holds 78,000 or so clones, around nine tenths found once. The sequence was obtained from an adult with an advanced solid tumor such as melanoma, head and neck, liver or kidney cancer. The rearrangement links TRBV18 to TRBJ1-6, with TRBD1 as a possible D gene (6 bases). Sequenced material: CD4+ or CD8+ T cells sorted from blood, taken in a trial of the OX40 agonist ivuxolimab. In DNA, the CDR3 is TGTGCCAGCTCACCAGGACAGACTTCACCCCTCCACTTT. Its protein is CASSPGQTSPLHF. The variable domain in full, completed from reference TRBV18 and TRBJ1-6, reads NAGVMQNPRHLVRRRGQEARLRCSPMKGHSHVYWYRQLPEEGLKFMVYLQKENIIDESGMPKERFSAEFPKEGPSILRIQQVVRGDSAAYFCASSPGQTSPLHFGNGTRLTVT.